Listed below are T cell receptor beta chains from one sample, sequenced in a study of CD8+CD57+ T cells in acquired aplastic anemia. TCRdb re-called the reads through MiXCR, storing one row per CDR3 protein. The sample has tens of thousands of distinct CDR3 sequences, approximately 57% seen once. Sequenced material: sorted CD4+, CD8+, or CD8+CD57+ T cells (not recorded which) from PBMCs. The receptor set was obtained from a human donor with aplastic anemia. Both conserved end residues are part of each CDR3. The order of the fields is clone size, J gene, V gene, D gene, CDR3 DNA, CDR3 protein. D genes are given only for firm matches. Clone size, where shown, is once, few, many, or a class for clones that have expanded.

once,TRBJ2-3,TRBV9,-,TGTGCCAGCGGAGGGGGCGCAGATACGCAGTATTTT,CASGGGADTQYF
many,TRBJ2-4,TRBV12-3/TRBV12-4,TRBD1,TGTGCCAGCAGCCTCGGACAGGGCAACATTCAGTACTTC,CASSLGQGNIQYF
-,TRBJ2-5,TRBV11-2,-,TGTGCCAGCAGGGTGGTAGGGAAGGAGACCCAGTACTTC,CASRVVGKETQYF
-,TRBJ1-2,TRBV25-1,-,TGTGCCAGCAGTGAAAGTTGGGAGGAGAACTATGGCTACACCTTC,CASSESWEENYGYTF
-,TRBJ2-7,TRBV10-2,-,TGCGCCAGCACCCTACGGAGAGACTCCTACGAGCAGTACTTC,CASTLRRDSYEQYF
-,TRBJ1-2,TRBV2,-,TGTGCCAGCAGGTTGCAGGGTTTAGGCCTCTCTGGCTACACCTTC,CASRLQGLGLSGYTF
-,TRBJ2-2,TRBV25-1,-,TGTGCCAGCCAACCAGCCGGGCCCGGGGAGCTGTTTTTT,CASQPAGPGELFF
-,TRBJ2-2,TRBV18,-,TGTACCAGCTCACCACTGAGACACACGAACACCGGGGAGCTGTTTTTT,CTSSPLRHTNTGELFF
-,TRBJ2-1,TRBV29-1,-,TGCAGCGTTGATCCGCCTGGACCGTATCGCAATGAGCAGTTCTTC,CSVDPPGPYRNEQFF
-,TRBJ1-6,TRBV6-1,-,TGTGCCAGCAGTGAAGGGCAGATTGGTTCCCTCCACTTT,CASSEGQIGSLHF
-,TRBJ2-5,TRBV29-1,TRBD2,TGCAGCGCCCCGACTAGCGGGACGTCGGAGACCCAGTACTTC,CSAPTSGTSETQYF
many,TRBJ2-1,TRBV6-6,-,TGTGCCAGCAGTTACGGAGGGCCGAACGAGCAGTTCTTC,CASSYGGPNEQFF
-,TRBJ1-5,TRBV25-1,-,TGTGCCAGCAGGGGGGCTTCGGGTCAGCCCCAGCATTTT,CASRGASGQPQHF
many,TRBJ2-2,TRBV15,-,TGTGCCACCAGCAGACCCCGACAGGTTCAAACCGGGGAGCTGTTTTTT,CATSRPRQVQTGELFF
many,TRBJ1-1,TRBV5-1,-,TGCGCCAGCAGCCCCTTCCAAACTCAGACGTTGAACACTGAAGCTTTCTTT,CASSPFQTQTLNTEAFF
-,TRBJ2-1,TRBV13,TRBD2,TGTGCCAGCAGCACCCCGGGACTAGCGGGGGGGCGCAATGAGCAGTTCTTC,CASSTPGLAGGRNEQFF
-,TRBJ1-2,TRBV2,TRBD1,TGTGCCAGCAGTGAAAAGGGGACAGGGCGAGGCTACACCTTC,CASSEKGTGRGYTF
-,TRBJ2-1,TRBV2,-,TGTGCCAGCAATGAGCAGTTCTTC,CASNEQFF
-,TRBJ1-2,TRBV7-9,-,TGTGCCAGCAGCTTTAATAGGAGTAGTGGCTACACCTTC,CASSFNRSSGYTF
-,TRBJ2-1,TRBV15,-,TGTGCCACCAGCAGAGATGTGTACAGGGCCTACAATGAGCAGTTCTTC,CATSRDVYRAYNEQFF
many,TRBJ1-3,TRBV20-1,-,TGCAGTGCTAGAGATAGGGGACACCTCTCTGGAAACACCATATATTTT,CSARDRGHLSGNTIYF
-,TRBJ2-3,TRBV10-3,-,TGTGCCATCAGTGGACATCGGGGCCGAACAGATACGCAGTATTTT,CAISGHRGRTDTQYF
-,TRBJ2-3,TRBV29-1,-,TGCAGCAAACGAGGGGAGGGCACAGATACGCAGTATTTT,CSKRGEGTDTQYF
many,TRBJ1-1,TRBV5-1,-,TGCGCCAGCAGCTACACAGGACCCTCGGGGTACACTGAAGCTTTCTTT,CASSYTGPSGYTEAFF